This T cell receptor beta chain was captured by sequencing in a study of response to subunit inactivated influenza vaccine. Study-wide points: Each seasonal influenza vaccination recruits few new T cells, the authors suggested.

Ten or more counts support this clonotype. Its antigen is not identified. TCRdb independently ran MiXCR on the RT-PCR reads; one entry per CDR3 protein. The repertoire has hundreds of thousands of distinct CDR3 sequences, around 20% of them found once; the top ten carry approximately 10%. The sequencing used PBMCs from blood, collected about 5 days after vaccination. The clonotype was recovered from a man aged 45-65 years who received an inactivated influenza vaccine.

CDR3: CATSNTGTPGWAQHF. CDR3 bases: TGTGCCACCAGCAACACCGGGACACCGGGTTGGGCCCAGCATTTT. This chain connects TRBV15 to TRBJ1-5; a weak D match, TRBD1 (6 bases). Trimming stripped 4 bases from V and 11 bases from J, with 21 bases between. Germline assignment: CDR1 LNHNV and CDR2 YYDKDF (reference sequence). This CDR3 is 15 amino acids long.